What follows are 17 T cell receptor beta chains derived from one specimen sequenced in a study of blood T cell repertoires in COVID-19. Method: immunoSEQ multiplex PCR; TCRdb's copy keeps in-frame clones and lacks some. The sample includes over 45,000 clones, over 80% of them seen just once. Specimen: peripheral blood. The receptors stem from a man between 65 and 80 years old with acute or convalescent COVID-19.

The chain uses TRBV5-4 and TRBJ2-1; tentatively, D is TRBD2 (6 bases). Germline CDR1 is SGHNT and CDR2 is YYREEE (reference sequence). Trimming took 6 bases from V and 6 from J, leaving 16 bases between them. The CDR3 runs 14 residues. The CDR3 nucleotides are TGTGCCAGCATCGGGACTGGGGGATCCAATGAGCAGTTCTTC. Translation gives CASIGTGGSNEQFF. Full variable domain (remainder filled in from reference TRBV5-4 and TRBJ2-1): ETGVTQSPTHLIKTRGQQVTLRCSSQSGHNTVSWYQQALGQGPQFIFQYYREEENGRGNFPPRFSGLQFPNYSSELNVNALELDDSALYLCASIGTGGSNEQFFGPGTRLTVL.

This chain connects TRBV3-1 (or the pseudogene TRBV3-2) to TRBJ1-6; a weak D match, TRBD1 (5 bases). Germline lookup yields CDR1 LGHDT and CDR2 YNNKEL (reference sequence). The CDR3 extends over 14 amino acids. V was shortened by 10 bases and J by 0 bases, with 10 bases between the two germline ends. The CDR3 spells CATWQGSYNSPLHF. CDR3 coding DNA: TGTGCCACGTGGCAGGGCTCCTATAATTCACCCCTCCACTTT.

The V call is TRBV7-2, the J call TRBJ2-3; tentatively, D is TRBD1 (5 bases). Per the germline V gene, CDR1 is SGHTA and CDR2 is FQGNSA. V was trimmed by 0 bases and J by 2 bases, leaving 6 bases between them. CDR3 length: 14 amino acids. CDR3 coding DNA: TGTGCCAGCAGCTTAGCGGGGCTCACAGATACGCAGTATTTT. Encoded protein: CASSLAGLTDTQYF.

V usage is TRBV5-4 and J usage is TRBJ1-2; TRBD1 matches at 9 bases. The CDR3 sequence is 16 residues long. Unmatched junction bases numbered 12, after V lost 4 bases and J lost 5 bases. CDR1 is SGHNT and CDR2 is YYREEE in the germline V gene (reference sequence). The CDR3: CASSTSGTGKEYGYTF. The CDR3 DNA follows: TGTGCCAGCAGCACCTCCGGGACAGGGAAAGAATATGGCTACACCTTC.

The chain joins TRBV27 to TRBJ2-7; maybe TRBD1 (5 bases). V was trimmed by 0 bases and J by 2 bases, leaving 11 bases between them. This CDR3 contains 15 residues. Looked up from germline, CDR1 is MNHEY and CDR2 is SMNVEV (reference sequence). In DNA, the CDR3 is TGTGCCAGCAGTTTATCTCAGGGTTTCACCTACGAGCAGTACTTC. This codes for CASSLSQGFTYEQYF.

The rearrangement links TRBV30 to TRBJ1-5; D unclear. The germline CDR1 and CDR2 sequences are GTSNPN and SVGIG (reference sequence). There are 12 residues in the CDR3. The V end was cut by 3 bases, the J end by 6 bases, with 9 bases between. CDR3 protein: CAWSEDSQPQHF. The CDR3 bases are TGTGCCTGGAGCGAAGACTCTCAGCCCCAGCATTTT.

The rearrangement joins TRBV7-2 to TRBJ1-5; D is unclear. This CDR3 has 13 residues. Germline-derived CDR1 and CDR2 are SGHTA and FQGNSA. V was trimmed by 1 base and J by 7 bases, leaving 8 bases between them. Written as DNA, the CDR3 is TGTGCCAGCAGCTTAGAAAAGCACCAGCCCCAGCATTTT. Residues: CASSLEKHQPQHF.

In DNA form, the CDR3 reads TGTGCCAGCAGCGGAACAGGGGATGAAAAACTGTTTTTT. This gives the protein CASSGTGDEKLFF. This chain joins TRBV5-6 and TRBJ1-4; TRBD1 matches at 7 bases. Trimming removed 4 bases from V and 6 bases from J; junction bases left unmatched: 3. The CDR3 sequence is 13 residues long. CDR1 SGHDT and CDR2 YYEEEE come from the germline V gene. Combining the CDR3 with reference TRBV5-6 and TRBJ1-4 gives the whole variable domain DAGVTQSPTHLIKTRGQQVTLRCSPKSGHDTVSWYQQALGQGPQFIFQYYEEEERQRGNFPDRFSGHQFPNYSSELNVNALLLGDSALYLCASSGTGDEKLFFGSGTQLSVL.

To note about this clone: Within the sample, other DNA sequences also encode this same CDR3. This chain's CDR3 is CASSSYPKFGEAFF. CDR3 in DNA: TGTGCCAGCAGTTCCTATCCTAAATTTGGTGAAGCTTTCTTT. The chain couples TRBV7-9 to TRBJ1-1; the D is unclear. This CDR3 is 14 amino acids long. Germline CDR1 SEHNR, CDR2 FQNEAQ (reference sequence). Trimming cost V 6 bases and J 7 bases, with 18 bases left between them.

The gene calls are TRBV7-2 and TRBJ1-4; TRBD1 aligns across 7 bases. The CDR3 sequence is 16 residues long. The V gene end was trimmed by 8 bases and the J gene end by 7 bases; junction bases not matched to a gene: 16. Germline CDR1 reads SGHTA; CDR2 reads FQGNSA. The CDR3 bases are TGTGCCAGCTCCCCGACGGCTGGACAGGCCCGTGAAAAACTGTTTTTT. Encoded protein: CASSPTAGQAREKLFF.

This chain joins TRBV28 and TRBJ2-7, with TRBD2 as a possible D gene (6 bases). The germline V and J ends were trimmed by 6 bases and 3 bases, with 12 bases remaining between them. This CDR3 comprises 13 residues. Germline CDR1 MDHEN, CDR2 SYDVKM. The CDR3 coding sequence is TGTGCCAGCAGCAGGGAGGAGCGCTACGAGCAGTACTTC. It yields the protein CASSREERYEQYF.

The chain employs TRBV5-1 and TRBJ2-3, with 13 bases aligning to TRBD2. Germline CDR1 and CDR2: SGHRS and YFSETQ. The length of the CDR3 is 17 residues. The V gene end was trimmed by 3 bases and the J gene end by 1 base; junction bases not matched to a gene: 5. CDR3 DNA sequence: TGCGCCAGCAGCTCCTCACTAGCGGGGGGGCGCACAGATACGCAGTATTTT. This encodes CASSSSLAGGRTDTQYF.

This clone appeared a single time. The chain joins TRBV3-1 (or the pseudogene TRBV3-2) to TRBJ2-2, with TRBD2 matching over 8 bases. This CDR3 contains 14 residues. Trimming at V came to 2 bases and at J to 6 bases, leaving 2 bases not matched to a gene. Germline V gene sequence: CDR1 LGHDT, CDR2 YNNKEL (reference sequence). CDR3 in DNA: TGTGCCAGCAGCCAACGGGAGGGGTCCGGGGAGCTGTTTTTT. The encoded protein is CASSQREGSGELFF.

V is TRBV12-3 or TRBV12-4 and J is TRBJ2-7; TRBD1 is a possible D gene (6 bases). The V and J ends lost 6 bases and 6 bases respectively, with 15 bases between them. The CDR3 is 13 residues long. CDR3 region: CASSRGHNIEQYF. The CDR3 DNA is TGTGCCAGCAGCCGGGGACACAACATCGAGCAGTACTTC.

The V and J genes are TRBV27 and TRBJ2-2; 7 nucleotides match TRBD2. With V trimmed by 5 bases and J by 6 bases, 3 bases remained unmatched. From germline, CDR1 is MNHEY and CDR2 SMNVEV (reference sequence). The CDR3 has 13 residues. The CDR3 spells CASSHGGAGELFF. The DNA for the CDR3 is TGTGCCAGCAGTCATGGGGGGGCCGGGGAGCTGTTTTTT.

Regarding this clone: One end of the junction does not line up with germline, which may come from a read error. V usage is TRBV6-5 and J usage is TRBJ2-5, with 7 bases matching TRBD2. This CDR3 has 16 residues. The V gene's germline CDR1 is MNHEY and CDR2 SVGAGI. The DNA for the CDR3 is TGTGCCAGCAGCTACTCGGGGGGACTGTACCAAGAGACCCAGTACTTC. As protein: CASSYSGGLYQETQYF.

The chain uses TRBV10-3 and TRBJ2-1; perhaps TRBD2 as D (6 bases). The V end lost 7 bases, the J end lost 9 bases, and 13 bases lay between the germline ends. CDR3 length: 12 amino acids. CDR1 and CDR2 (germline): ENHRY, SYGVKD. The CDR3 DNA is TGTGCCATCACTTTTGAGGGAGGTGAGCAGTTCTTC. Its translation: CAITFEGGEQFF.